In this sample, the clone carrying this T cell receptor beta chain turned up a few times. From germline, CDR1 is SGHTA and CDR2 FQGNSA. Trimming pared 5 bases from V and 2 bases from J, leaving 20 bases between. The CDR3 is made up of 17 amino acids. These data are taken from a study of cytomegalovirus exposure and HLA in healthy donors. In the PCR, 60 Vbeta and 13 Jbeta primers were used. This table comes from immunoSEQ multiplex PCR, and its TCRdb copy is limited to in-frame clones, with some not included. In the table there are 110,000 or so clones, roughly 70% of which are singletons. The receptor was isolated from a man in his forties in good health and CMV-seronegative. Material: PBMCs. This chain connects TRBV7-2 to TRBJ2-3; possibly TRBD1 for D (6 bases). CDR3 sequence reads: CASSADSLITDTDTQYF. The CDR3 DNA reads TGTGCCAGCAGCGCGGACAGCCTGATTACTGACACAGATACGCAGTATTTT.